These 20 T cell receptor beta chains originate from one sample sequenced in a study of T cells in Graves' hyperthyroidism and ophthalmopathy. TCR beta CDR3 region amplification was performed from RNA transcripts. Researchers ran a first-round RT-PCR on the TCR CDR3 using the HTBI primer set. TCRdb reanalysed the multiplex PCR reads using MiXCR and keeps one entry per CDR3 protein. The sample includes approximately 400,000 distinct CDR3 sequences, 15% to 19% seen only once; the top ten take roughly 25%. The sequenced sample consisted of blood. Receptor source: a woman aged 18-35 years with Graves' hyperthyroidism that later progressed to Graves' ophthalmopathy.

In its sample, this clonotype was seen many times. The rearrangement joins TRBV6-4 to TRBJ2-2; possibly TRBD2 for D (5 bases). V was clipped by 2 bases and J by 5 bases, with 9 bases between them. The CDR3 totals 14 residues. Germline CDR1 MRHNA, CDR2 SNTAGT. CDR3 bases: TGTGCCAGCAGTGACGCACCGGGGACCGGGGAGCTGTTTTTT. Its protein product is CASSDAPGTGELFF.

This clonotype was picked up many times. The chain uses TRBV28 and TRBJ1-2; D gene uncertain. The CDR3 loop spans 12 amino acids. Germline V gene sequence: CDR1 MDHEN, CDR2 SYDVKM. V was cut by 3 bases and J by 9 bases, with 11 bases left in between. The chain's CDR3 is CASSFYGSSYTF. The CDR3 coding sequence is TGTGCCAGCAGTTTCTACGGGTCTAGCTACACCTTC.

This clonotype was recorded many times. The chain carries TRBV20-1 and TRBJ2-3; 10 bases are shared with TRBD2. This CDR3 is built from 16 residues. Losses at the gene ends were 2 bases for V and 3 bases for J; bases not matched to a gene: 8. CDR1 and CDR2 from the germline V gene are DFQATT and SNEGSKA (reference sequence). As DNA, the CDR3 is TGCAGTGCTAGAAATCTAGCGGGAGTGGGGACAGATACGCAGTATTTT. As protein: CSARNLAGVGTDTQYF.

The chain couples TRBV5-5 to TRBJ2-2, with 8 bases identical to TRBD1. After removal of 4 bases from V and 7 bases from J, the junction contained 9 bases not matched to a gene. The CDR3 runs 15 residues. Germline values: CDR1 SGHKS, CDR2 YYEKEE (reference sequence). The CDR3 protein is CASSIPQGAVGELFF. The DNA of the CDR3 is TGTGCCAGCAGCATACCCCAGGGGGCCGTCGGGGAGCTGTTTTTT.

At least ten counts were recorded for this clonotype. The rearrangement uses TRBV2 and TRBJ2-1; maybe TRBD1 (7 bases). There are 13 residues in the CDR3. The ends were cut back, 6 bases at V and 8 bases at J, with 14 bases in the middle. CDR1 and CDR2 from the germline V gene are SNHLY and FYNNEI. This CDR3 is CASRREQGYEQFF. CDR3 bases: TGTGCCAGCAGGCGGGAACAGGGGTATGAGCAGTTCTTC.

A few counts support this clonotype. The chain is built from TRBV28 and TRBJ2-7; TRBD2 aligns across 7 bases. Trimming took 5 bases from V and 2 from J; bases not matched to a gene: 18. Germline loops: CDR1 MDHEN, CDR2 SYDVKM. This CDR3 has 18 residues. The CDR3 here is CASSPTLWGGRYTYEQYF. CDR3 DNA sequence: TGTGCCAGCAGTCCCACCCTCTGGGGGGGGAGATACACCTACGAGCAGTACTTC.

This clonotype has just a few counts. V gene TRBV6-2 or TRBV6-3 combines with J gene TRBJ1-2; D is uncertain. Germline V lookup: CDR1 MNHEY, CDR2 SVGEGT. The CDR3 runs 11 residues. The V and J ends lost 6 bases and 6 bases respectively, with 8 bases between them. The DNA of the CDR3 is TGTGCCAGCAGGGGCACGGATGGCTACACCTTC. It codes for CASRGTDGYTF.

This clonotype turned up a few times. The rearrangement uses TRBV6-6 and TRBJ1-1; a possible D gene is TRBD1 (5 bases). V was pared by 0 bases and J by 7 bases, with 12 bases between. Germline V gene lookup returns CDR1 MNHNY and CDR2 SVGAGI (reference sequence). This CDR3 has 14 residues. The CDR3 bases are TGTGCCAGCAGTTACTCGATTCTGACAGTTGAAGCTTTCTTT. Residues: CASSYSILTVEAFF.

This clonotype was detected a few times. J is TRBJ1-1 and V is TRBV5-6; D possibly corresponds to TRBD1 (5 bases). Trimming pared 0 bases from V and 2 bases from J, leaving 8 bases between. Germline V CDR1 and CDR2: SGHDT, YYEEEE. The CDR3 is 14 residues long. In nucleotides, the CDR3 is TGTGCCAGCAGCTTGGAGGGGCTAAACACTGAAGCTTTCTTT. Protein sequence: CASSLEGLNTEAFF.

This clonotype occurred many times. This chain joins TRBV12-3 or TRBV12-4 and TRBJ1-2; TRBD1 aligns across 7 bases. This CDR3 is 13 amino acids long. The junction had 2 bases not matched to a gene; V was cut back by 0 bases and J by 7 bases. The CDR3 loop reads CASSLAGGFGYTF. In DNA, the CDR3 is TGTGCCAGCAGTTTAGCAGGGGGCTTTGGCTACACCTTC.

The chain is built from TRBV18 and TRBJ2-5; possibly TRBD2 for D (6 bases). CDR1 and CDR2 (germline): KGHSH, LQKENI. This CDR3 contains 15 residues. Between the trimmed V and J ends, which lost 3 bases and 3 bases, there was a span of 14 bases. The CDR3, as DNA: TGTGCCAGCTCACCCCGGGACTGGGGGAAAGAGACCCAGTACTTC. It codes for CASSPRDWGKETQYF.

There are a few counts of this clonotype. J is TRBJ2-3 and V is TRBV9; TRBD1 agrees at 9 bases. V lost 4 bases and J lost 4; bases outside the gene matches: 7. Germline CDR1 SGDLS, CDR2 YYNGEE. This CDR3 contains 15 residues. CDR3 region: CASSKYRGQADTQYF. Here the CDR3 DNA reads TGTGCCAGCAGCAAATACAGGGGGCAGGCAGATACGCAGTATTTT.

This clonotype occurred many times. The chain carries TRBV29-1 and TRBJ1-1, with 7 bases identical to TRBD1. Germline lookup yields CDR1 SQVTM and CDR2 ANQGSEA. After removal of 6 bases from V and 1 base from J, the junction contained 11 bases not matched to a gene. There are 15 residues in the CDR3. CDR3 coding DNA: TGCAGCGTCCGAGGGGGCAGGAACGAGAACACTGAAGCTTTCTTT. Amino acids: CSVRGGRNENTEAFF.

This clonotype was found a few times. A read error may be the cause here, since a much bigger clone is one base away. This chain links TRBV2 with TRBJ2-3, with 9 bases matching TRBD2. This CDR3 has 16 residues. Germline-derived CDR1 and CDR2 are SNHLY and FYNNEI. Here the CDR3 DNA reads TGTGCCCGCAGTGAACGTAGCGGGAGTATGGGAGATACGCAGTATTTT. As protein: CARSERSGSMGDTQYF.

Only a few counts were recorded for this clonotype. The chain employs TRBV19 and TRBJ1-1, with 10 nucleotides matching TRBD1. The CDR3 consists of 12 residues. Germline lookup yields CDR1 LNHDA and CDR2 SQIVND (reference sequence). J was trimmed by 4 bases and V by 8 bases; bases with no gene match: 1. CDR3 in amino acids: CASGTGVTEAFF. The DNA of the CDR3 is TGTGCCAGTGGGACAGGGGTCACTGAAGCTTTCTTT.

This clonotype occurred many times. The V gene is TRBV20-1, the J gene TRBJ2-1; TRBD2 agrees at 13 bases. Germline CDR1 DFQATT, CDR2 SNEGSKA (reference sequence). The CDR3 consists of 15 residues. V was pared by 6 bases and J by 7 bases, with 9 bases of the junction left unmatched. The CDR3 sequence: CSATRTSGSQNEQFF. For the CDR3, the DNA is TGCAGTGCAACACGGACTAGCGGGAGTCAGAATGAGCAGTTCTTC.

The sample holds a few counts of this clonotype. The chain combines TRBV7-9 with TRBJ2-5; no clear D. Germline V gives CDR1 SEHNR, CDR2 FQNEAQ (reference sequence). This CDR3 has 11 residues. Between the trimmed V and J ends, which lost 3 bases and 6 bases, there was a span of 5 bases. The CDR3 region is CASSFDQTQYF. Written as DNA, the CDR3 is TGTGCCAGCAGCTTTGACCAGACCCAGTACTTC.

This clonotype was recorded a few times. This rearrangement joins TRBV20-1 to TRBJ2-1, with TRBD2 matching 9 bases. V trimming: 3 bases; J trimming: 5 bases; junction bases outside the gene matches: 14. There are 17 residues in the CDR3. Germline V gene data show CDR1 as DFQATT and CDR2 as SNEGSKA (reference sequence). For the CDR3, the DNA is TGCAGTGCTAGGAGAAAAAGGACTAGCGTGGTTAACAATGAGCAGTTCTTC. Amino acids: CSARRKRTSVVNNEQFF.

There are a few counts of this clonotype. The V call is TRBV10-3, the J call TRBJ2-1; 12 nucleotides line up with TRBD2. Looked up from germline, CDR1 is ENHRY and CDR2 is SYGVKD. Unmatched junction bases numbered 15, after V lost 7 bases and J lost 5 bases. The CDR3 spans 18 residues. The CDR3 spells CAIMNHLAGGPSNNEQFF. CDR3 bases: TGTGCCATCATGAATCATCTAGCGGGAGGGCCCTCAAACAATGAGCAGTTCTTC.

A note on this clonotype: This sequence may be a read error, since a much larger clone differs from it by one base. DNA of the CDR3: TGCAGCGTTGCACTGGAGGACTACAATGAGCAGTTCTTC. Translation: CSVALEDYNEQFF. The chain joins TRBV29-1 to TRBJ2-1; D might be TRBD2 (5 bases). The CDR3 is made up of 13 amino acids. The V and J ends lost 4 bases and 3 bases respectively, with 10 bases between them. Germline V gives CDR1 SQVTM, CDR2 ANQGSEA.